Below, 8 T cell receptor beta chains from the same sample are listed, as sequenced in a study of blood T cells in healthy people across ages. A sample-barcoded 5' primer and a J-beta primer mix were used in a second PCR of roughly 6 to 11 cycles. Via MiXCR, TCRdb re-called the 5' RACE reads, giving one row per CDR3 protein. The sample has roughly 1,700,000 distinct CDR3 sequences; 28% are singletons. Source material: blood. These receptors originate from a woman aged 25 to 45 in good health.

This clonotype was seen repeatedly, ten times or more. V and J are TRBV15 and TRBJ2-5; D gene uncertain. V was shortened by 1 base and J by 2 bases, with 8 bases between the two germline ends. CDR1 is LNHNV, CDR2 YYDKDF, per germline (reference sequence). The CDR3 sequence is 14 residues long. This CDR3 is CATSRGQQQETQYF. Written as DNA, the CDR3 is TGTGCCACCAGCAGAGGTCAGCAACAAGAGACCCAGTACTTC.

As to this clonotype: A much more abundant neighbour one base away suggests this may be a read error. The rearrangement links TRBV5-1 to TRBJ2-3; a possible D gene is TRBD1 (5 bases). The CDR3 runs 14 residues. From germline, CDR1 is SGHRS and CDR2 YFSETQ. The CDR3 DNA reads TGCGCCAGCAGCTCGAGCGACAGCACATATACGCAGTATTTT. It encodes CASSSSDSTYTQYF.

This clonotype was seen only a few times. One end of the junction fails to match germline, which may point to a read error. The gene calls are TRBV12-3 or TRBV12-4 and TRBJ2-3, with D hard to call. The CDR3 contains 15 residues. The CDR3 sequence is CASSFQRLSIDTQYF. CDR3 DNA: TGTGCCAGCAGTTTCCAGCGCCTTAGCATAGATACGCAGTATTTT.

The rearrangement links TRBV2 to TRBJ2-4, with D possibly matching TRBD1 (7 bases). From germline, CDR1 is SNHLY and CDR2 FYNNEI. With 0 bases removed from V and 7 bases from J, the gap between germline ends came to 13 bases. The CDR3 is made up of 15 amino acids. The DNA of the CDR3 is TGTGCCAGCAGTGAAGCGGAAGCAGGGGGGAACATTCAGTACTTC. This gives the protein CASSEAEAGGNIQYF.

The sample holds many counts of this clonotype. V gene TRBV7-2 combines with J gene TRBJ2-7; 10 nucleotides match TRBD2. With 5 bases clipped from V and 0 bases from J, the junction kept 13 bases outside the gene matches. Germline V gene lookup returns CDR1 SGHTA and CDR2 FQGNSA. CDR3 length: 18 residues. CDR3 sequence (DNA): TGTGCCAGCAGCAACCCGGGCTACCTAGCGGGAGTCTCCTACGAGCAGTACTTC. It yields the protein CASSNPGYLAGVSYEQYF.

Points on this clonotype: A much larger clone is a single base away; this may be a read error. V and J are TRBV20-1 and TRBJ2-7, with D unclear. Trimming removed 0 bases from V and 0 bases from J, with 12 bases in between. This CDR3 is built from 15 residues. Germline CDR1 reads DFQATT; CDR2 reads SNEGSKA (reference sequence). CDR3 region: CSARDDGGSSYEQYF. The CDR3 region has the DNA TGCAGTGCTAGAGATGACGGCGGTAGCTCCTACGAGCAGTACTTC.

Ten or more counts support this clonotype. This chain joins TRBV27 and TRBJ2-3; the D gene is possibly TRBD1 (6 bases). V lost 5 bases to trimming and J lost 1 base, with 19 bases between them. This CDR3 spans 17 amino acids. Germline V CDR1 and CDR2: MNHEY, SMNVEV (reference sequence). CDR3 sequence (DNA): TGTGCCAGCAGTCCGACGGTACAGGGTATGGGCACAGATACGCAGTATTTT. The encoded protein is CASSPTVQGMGTDTQYF.

This clonotype was counted between two and nine times. The chain combines TRBV7-2 with TRBJ2-7; 8 bases agree with TRBD2. V was clipped by 4 bases and J by 0 bases; unmatched bases: 5. CDR1 and CDR2 from the germline V gene are SGHTA and FQGNSA. CDR3 length equals 15 residues. CDR3 loop: CASSSLADSSYEQYF. The CDR3 DNA reads TGTGCCAGCAGCTCACTAGCGGACAGCTCCTACGAGCAGTACTTC.